Listed below are T cell receptor beta chains from one sample, sequenced in a study of T cell responses to AZD1222 COVID-19 vaccine. TCRdb's copy holds only in-frame clones and misses some; the assay was immunoSEQ multiplex PCR. The data contain 130,000 or so clones, around 89% of them seen just once; the ten biggest clones take up about 9.9%. This specimen was peripheral blood, taken 28 days after the second AZD1222 dose. The origin of the receptors is an adult who received the AZD1222 COVID-19 vaccine. The CDR3 runs from the conserved cysteine through the conserved F or W. The order of the fields is clone size, V gene, J gene, CDR3 protein. Not all rows give a size; the values are once, few, many and, for expanded clones, a class.

>NA|TRBV4-2|TRBJ2-5
CASSSPGQGSETQYF
>NA|TRBV10-3|TRBJ1-2
CAISDRGQGGGYTF
>NA|TRBV19|TRBJ2-1
CASGGGYNEQFF
>once|TRBV2|TRBJ1-1
CASILQGGGEAFF
>once|TRBV4-3|TRBJ2-7
CASSQVVQAAPFYEQYF
>few|TRBV30|TRBJ1-5
CAWSFLDSNQPQHF
>NA|TRBV2|TRBJ1-5
CASSDRTGGGQPQHF
>NA|TRBV18|TRBJ1-5
CASSPGQANSNQPQHF
>NA|TRBV6-2/TRBV6-3|TRBJ2-1
CASSYPYRKGASYNEQFF
>NA|TRBV4-3|TRBJ1-4
CASSQDPTGPNEKLFF
>NA|TRBV2|TRBJ2-5
CASRVGTAQETQYF
>NA|TRBV9|TRBJ2-2
CASSAGWGLAGELFF
>NA|TRBV18|TRBJ1-2
CASSPPGQGANYGYTF
>NA|TRBV4-1|TRBJ2-5
CASSYGGQLGETQYF
>NA|TRBV5-1|TRBJ2-5
CASSQVGQETQYF
>NA|TRBV11-2|TRBJ1-1
CASSLDLGAEAFF
>NA|TRBV28|TRBJ1-1
CASSQIRTGNTEAFF
>NA|TRBV9|TRBJ1-3
CASSAPGQISGNTIYF
>NA|TRBV12-3/TRBV12-4|TRBJ1-2
CASSLLGGGYTF
>NA|TRBV12-3/TRBV12-4|TRBJ2-3
CASSSQVNTQYF
>NA|TRBV6-4|TRBJ1-6
CASSEVENSPLHF
>once|TRBV30|TRBJ1-2
CALHRDRSLNYGYTF
>NA|TRBV7-9|TRBJ2-1
CASSLQAGLDEQFF
>NA|TRBV13|TRBJ2-1
CASSPLAGGSHNEQFF
>NA|TRBV7-2|TRBJ1-1
CASSFIVGWTEAFF
>NA|TRBV18|TRBJ2-5
CASSLPVRQETQYF
>NA|TRBV19|TRBJ1-2
CASSTSEGKASYGYTF
>NA|TRBV19|TRBJ2-2
CASASGRVAGELFF
>NA|TRBV7-2|TRBJ2-7
CASSAAYEQYF
>NA|TRBV6-5|TRBJ2-1
CASSTSGLGKFF
>once|TRBV2|TRBJ1-5
CASSALYSNQPQHF
>NA|TRBV2|TRBJ2-7
CASTARAANEQYF
>NA|TRBV11-1|TRBJ1-6
CASSPWTDNSPLHF
>once|TRBV7-7|TRBJ2-2
CASSPGLNTGELFF
>NA|TRBV4-2|TRBJ2-4
CASSQSGRGIQYF
>NA|TRBV18|TRBJ1-1
CASSPQKVVRAEGTEAFF
>NA|TRBV7-2|TRBJ2-1
CASSLQGGRYNEQFF
>NA|TRBV20-1|TRBJ2-5
CSASQGLAQETQYF
>NA|TRBV27|TRBJ1-1
CASSLSLPLTEAFF
>NA|TRBV30|TRBJ1-3
CAWSTSSGNTIYF
>NA|TRBV19|TRBJ1-1
CASSLYVNTEAFF
>once|TRBV29-1|TRBJ1-1
CSVDNVAGENTEAFF
>NA|TRBV7-2|TRBJ1-2
CASSLVSTGWRGYTF
>few|TRBV6-2/TRBV6-3|TRBJ2-7
CASSYGTAAYEQYF
>NA|TRBV11-2|TRBJ2-3
CASSPRWGETGTDTQYF
>NA|TRBV6-5|TRBJ2-1
CASRNLIRDNEQFF
>NA|TRBV2|TRBJ2-7
CASNRYGGSYEQYF
>NA|TRBV3-1/TRBV3-2|TRBJ2-5
CASSPIEGETQYF
>few|TRBV10-3|TRBJ1-1
CATNAAGTANTEAFF
>NA|TRBV2|TRBJ2-5
CASRPGVETQYF
>once|TRBV21-1|TRBJ1-6
CASSKAPPVHF
>NA|TRBV5-4|TRBJ2-3
CASSFERGGRGTDTQYF
>NA|TRBV4-1|TRBJ1-3
CASSQVWISSGNTIYF
>once|TRBV12-3/TRBV12-4|TRBJ2-1
CASSLLRVDEQFF
>once|TRBV6-5|TRBJ1-5
CASSYSGLSNQPQHF
>NA|TRBV2|TRBJ1-3
CASSEALFTIYF
>NA|TRBV2|TRBJ1-3
CASSRLSDNTIYF
>NA|TRBV19|TRBJ2-4
CASSIARELDIQYF